Following are 30 T cell receptor beta chains from one sample sequenced in a study of shared clonotypes between healthy human individuals. It was CD45RO-negative cells, positively selected for CCR7, that made up naive CD8 cells, with terminally differentiated effector memory CD45RA+ cells excluded. Sequencing used immunoSEQ multiplex PCR; TCRdb keeps in-frame clones, though not all of them. The table lists about 2.1 million clones, 85% to 95% of them singletons. Sequences were obtained from naive CD8+ T cells from PBMCs. Source of these receptors: a man between 18 and 35 years old in good health. Some clones in this sample may be carry-over from other donors' samples.

Note on this clone: The same CDR3 is also encoded by other DNA sequences in this sample. This sequence joins TRBV27 and TRBJ2-7; D call uncertain. V was trimmed by 3 bases and J by 2 bases, leaving 8 bases between them. Per the germline V gene, CDR1 is MNHEY and CDR2 is SMNVEV (reference sequence). There are 13 residues in the CDR3. The CDR3 sequence: CASSLGQTYEQYF. CDR3 sequence (DNA): TGTGCCAGCAGTTTGGGCCAAACCTACGAGCAGTACTTC.

This chain joins TRBV2 and TRBJ1-1; D may be TRBD1 (5 bases). Trimming stripped 8 bases from V and 5 bases from J, with 15 bases between. This CDR3 spans 13 amino acids. Germline V gene data show CDR1 as SNHLY and CDR2 as FYNNEI. The CDR3 sequence is CASAGGGRTEAFF. The CDR3 nucleotides are TGTGCCAGCGCAGGTGGGGGAAGAACTGAAGCTTTCTTT.

This clone has just one count. The chain links TRBV5-1 to TRBJ2-1; D ambiguous. CDR3 length: 13 residues. The germline V gene encodes CDR1 SGHRS and CDR2 YFSETQ. Between the trimmed V and J ends, which lost 3 bases and 7 bases, there was a span of 11 bases. In DNA, the CDR3 is TGCGCCAGCAGCTCCGAAGGATGGAATGAGCAGTTCTTC. Translation gives CASSSEGWNEQFF.

V gene TRBV29-1 combines with J gene TRBJ2-7; 10 bases align to TRBD1. This CDR3 comprises 14 residues. Trimming cost V 7 bases and J 5 bases; bases outside gene matches: 11. Germline V gives CDR1 SQVTM, CDR2 ANQGSEA. CDR3 region: CSALTGGVLDEQYF. For the CDR3, the DNA is TGCAGCGCTCTGACAGGGGGCGTACTGGACGAGCAGTACTTC.

CDR3 loop: CAWSFEWGTPYEQYF. The CDR3 DNA reads as TGTGCCTGGAGTTTCGAGTGGGGAACCCCCTACGAGCAGTACTTC. The J gene is TRBJ2-7, the V gene TRBV30; D remains ambiguous. Per the germline V gene, CDR1 is GTSNPN and CDR2 is SVGIG (reference sequence). The CDR3 runs 15 residues. V was trimmed by 2 bases and J by 2 bases, leaving 16 bases between them.

The chain couples TRBV9 to TRBJ2-7; either TRBD1 or TRBD2 may supply D (5 bases each). V was trimmed by 4 bases and J by 3 bases, leaving 17 bases between them. The CDR3 contains 15 residues. Per the germline V gene, CDR1 is SGDLS and CDR2 is YYNGEE. The CDR3 DNA follows: TGTGCCAGCAGCACGAACCGGGACGGAGACTACGAGCAGTACTTC. Amino acids: CASSTNRDGDYEQYF.

The chain recombines TRBV14 with TRBJ2-7, with D possibly called TRBD1 or TRBD2 (6 bases each). V lost 4 bases to trimming and J lost 2 bases, with 21 bases between them. Germline values: CDR1 SGHDN, CDR2 FVKESK. The CDR3 sequence is 17 residues long. CDR3 sequence (DNA): TGTGCCAGCAGCCCTAAGTGGGGGGCAGGCGCAGCCTACGAGCAGTACTTC. Translation: CASSPKWGAGAAYEQYF.

This chain connects TRBV19 to TRBJ2-1, with 9 bases identical to TRBD2. The CDR3 covers 17 residues. Germline CDR1 is LNHDA and CDR2 is SQIVND (reference sequence). V lost 8 bases and J lost 0; bases outside the gene matches: 11. The CDR3 is CASWSGGRASSYNEQFF. The CDR3 nucleotides read TGTGCCAGTTGGTCCGGCGGGAGGGCCAGCTCCTACAATGAGCAGTTCTTC.

This chain uses TRBV19 with TRBJ2-7; 9 positions match TRBD2. The V segment lost 3 bases and the J segment 3 bases; nucleotides outside the gene matches: 6. CDR3 size: 15 residues. In germline, CDR1 is LNHDA, CDR2 SQIVND (reference sequence). CDR3 loop: CASSMDVAGDYEQYF. CDR3 DNA: TGTGCCAGTAGTATGGACGTAGCGGGAGACTACGAGCAGTACTTC.

The chain is built from TRBV7-2 and TRBJ2-7; maybe TRBD2 (5 bases). V was cut by 10 bases and J by 3 bases, with 13 bases left in between. Germline V gene data show CDR1 as SGHTA and CDR2 as FQGNSA. The CDR3 has 12 residues. Written as DNA, the CDR3 is TGTGCCACCCGTTTCGAGGGCTACGAGCAGTACTTC. Protein product: CATRFEGYEQYF.

This chain links TRBV5-1 with TRBJ2-5; D possibly matches TRBD1 or TRBD2 (5 bases each). CDR1 SGHRS and CDR2 YFSETQ come from the germline V gene. This CDR3 region has 15 residues. V lost 0 bases and J lost 4, with 13 bases in between. The CDR3, as DNA: TGCGCCAGCAGCTTGGTCAGGGAGAAGAGAGAGACCCAGTACTTC. Its protein product is CASSLVREKRETQYF. Full variable domain (missing parts from reference TRBV5-1 and TRBJ2-5): KAGVTQTPRYLIKTRGQQVTLSCSPISGHRSVSWYQQTPGQGLQFLFEYFSETQRNKGNFPGRFSGRQFSNSRSEMNVSTLELGDSALYLCASSLVREKRETQYFGPGTRLLVL.

The chain uses TRBV19 and TRBJ2-7; D not certain. The CDR3 totals 15 residues. Trimming pared 0 bases from V and 1 base from J, leaving 10 bases between. Germline CDR1 and CDR2: LNHDA and SQIVND (reference sequence). The CDR3 DNA sequence: TGTGCCAGTAGTATAGATGCCGCCCTATCCTACGAGCAGTACTTC. Its translation: CASSIDAALSYEQYF.

The chain couples TRBV7-9 to TRBJ2-7, with D perhaps TRBD2 (5 bases). The CDR3 extends over 15 amino acids. The V end lost 5 bases, the J end lost 2 bases, and 16 bases lay between the germline ends. Germline-derived CDR1 and CDR2 are SEHNR and FQNEAQ (reference sequence). The CDR3 DNA follows: TGTGCCAGCAGCCCCCCAGGCGGACTGGCCTACGAGCAGTACTTC. This encodes CASSPPGGLAYEQYF.

The chain couples TRBV7-8 to TRBJ1-3; D call uncertain. The length of the CDR3 is 13 residues. Germline V CDR1 and CDR2: SGHVS, FQNEAQ. The V gene lost 1 base and the J gene lost 8 bases, with 9 bases spanning the gap. CDR3 residues: CASSLGGLDTIYF. For the CDR3, the DNA is TGTGCCAGCAGCTTAGGAGGTCTTGACACCATATATTTT.

Here the CDR3 DNA reads TGTGCCAGCAGCTTAGTAGGACTAGCCAACGATGAGCAGTTCTTC. Translation: CASSLVGLANDEQFF. The chain joins TRBV11-2 to TRBJ2-1; 8 bases align to TRBD2. Germline V gives CDR1 SGHAT, CDR2 FQNNGV. The CDR3 has 15 amino acids. J was trimmed by 8 bases and V by 1 base; bases with no gene match: 7.

The CDR3 region is CASSLVGTGADTQYF. The CDR3 DNA reads TGTGCCAGCAGCTTAGTGGGGACAGGGGCAGATACGCAGTATTTT. V usage is TRBV7-3 and J usage is TRBJ2-3; 10 nucleotides agree with TRBD1. V gave up 2 bases and J gave up 4 bases; unmatched junction bases: 3. The germline CDR1 and CDR2 sequences are SGHTA and FQGTGA. The CDR3 totals 15 residues.

This clone was detected only a few times. The chain links TRBV5-6 to TRBJ1-1; TRBD1 aligns across 11 bases. With 3 bases clipped from V and 1 base from J, the junction kept 8 bases outside the gene matches. The length of the CDR3 is 17 residues. Germline lookup yields CDR1 SGHDT and CDR2 YYEEEE. CDR3 DNA: TGTGCCAGCAGCTGGGGGACAGGGGGATCTTGGAACACTGAAGCTTTCTTT. Amino acid sequence: CASSWGTGGSWNTEAFF.

The chain employs TRBV27 and TRBJ1-2, with D possibly TRBD1 on 5 matching bases. Trimming removed 5 bases at V and 2 bases at J, with 12 bases between. CDR1 is MNHEY, CDR2 SMNVEV, per germline (reference sequence). This CDR3 comprises 14 residues. The CDR3 region is CASSPSGKNYGYTF. The CDR3 DNA follows: TGTGCCAGCAGTCCCTCAGGGAAGAACTATGGCTACACCTTC.

The V gene is TRBV27, the J gene TRBJ2-1, with D unclear. The CDR3 totals 14 residues. CDR1 is MNHEY, CDR2 SMNVEV, per germline (reference sequence). V was shortened by 5 bases and J by 7 bases, with 15 bases between the two germline ends. The CDR3 bases are TGTGCCAGCAGTCCCCCTTCATTGGGTAATGAGCAGTTCTTC. It codes for CASSPPSLGNEQFF.

This chain connects TRBV4-1 to TRBJ2-1, with 9 bases matching TRBD1. Germline CDR1 is MGHRA and CDR2 is YSYEKL. V shed 4 bases, J shed 7 bases, and the junction held 8 bases outside the gene matches. The CDR3 spans 15 residues. In DNA, the CDR3 is TGCGCCAGCAGCCCACGGACAGGGGATTGGAATGAGCAGTTCTTC. The encoded protein is CASSPRTGDWNEQFF.

The genes are TRBV6-1 and TRBJ1-1, with D unclear. This CDR3 has 15 residues. CDR1 is MNHNS and CDR2 is SASEGT in the germline V gene. V was pared by 2 bases and J by 7 bases, with 17 bases between. DNA for the CDR3: TGTGCCAGCAGTGAACTTCGAAAGTATTTTTTTGAAGCTTTCTTT. This gives the protein CASSELRKYFFEAFF.

Details on this clone: The sample carries other DNA sequences with the same CDR3. V is TRBV11-3 and J is TRBJ1-5; D ambiguous. Germline V lookup: CDR1 SGHNT, CDR2 YENEEA. V was cut by 4 bases and J by 7 bases, with 11 bases left in between. The CDR3 consists of 13 residues. CDR3 in DNA: TGTGCCAGCAGCTGGCGACTATTGCAGCCCCAGCATTTT. As protein: CASSWRLLQPQHF.

This rearrangement joins TRBV6-5 to TRBJ2-1, with a tentative D call TRBD1 (6 bases). V was clipped by 4 bases and J by 7 bases, with 14 bases between them. The V gene's germline CDR1 is MNHEY and CDR2 SVGAGI. The CDR3 is 14 residues long. The CDR3 spells CASSLDSLWNEQFF. The CDR3 region has the DNA TGTGCCAGCAGTTTGGACAGCCTTTGGAATGAGCAGTTCTTC.

The rearrangement joins TRBV4-1 to TRBJ2-7; possibly TRBD1 for D (6 bases). Germline V gene lookup returns CDR1 MGHRA and CDR2 YSYEKL. The length of the CDR3 is 15 residues. V shed 1 base and J shed 2 bases, with 12 bases lying between them. CDR3 nucleotide sequence: TGCGCCAGCAGCCAAGGCAGGGGAGACCCCTACGAGCAGTACTTC. It encodes CASSQGRGDPYEQYF.

The rearrangement uses TRBV28 and TRBJ2-7; D is uncertain. The CDR3 has 16 residues. V was shortened by 2 bases and J by 2 bases, with 16 bases between the two germline ends. CDR1 is MDHEN, CDR2 SYDVKM, per germline. The CDR3 sequence is CASSLEYSEFTYEQYF. The CDR3 bases are TGTGCCAGCAGTTTAGAATACTCCGAATTCACCTACGAGCAGTACTTC.

The chain couples TRBV19 to TRBJ2-3, with D perhaps matching TRBD1 or TRBD2 (7 bases each). The germline CDR1 and CDR2 sequences are LNHDA and SQIVND (reference sequence). Trimming pared 2 bases from V and 6 bases from J, leaving 12 bases between. This CDR3 spans 14 amino acids. DNA of the CDR3: TGTGCCAGTAGTATACAGGGGGGGACGGATACGCAGTATTTT. It specifies CASSIQGGTDTQYF.

Comments on this clone: The same CDR3 can be traced to other DNA sequences in this sample. The chain carries TRBV29-1 and TRBJ2-1; D gene uncertain. The germline V and J ends were trimmed by 6 bases and 0 bases, with 9 bases remaining between them. Germline CDR1 and CDR2: SQVTM and ANQGSEA. The CDR3 consists of 13 residues. This CDR3 is CSVALSSYNEQFF. CDR3 bases: TGCAGCGTGGCGTTGAGCTCCTACAATGAGCAGTTCTTC.

V usage is TRBV2 and J usage is TRBJ1-2, with a tentative D call TRBD1 (6 bases). From germline, CDR1 is SNHLY and CDR2 FYNNEI. CDR3 length: 15 amino acids. V was trimmed by 4 bases and J by 4 bases, leaving 16 bases between them. This CDR3 is CASSGALGAGYGYTF. CDR3 nucleotide sequence: TGTGCCAGCAGTGGGGCTCTGGGGGCTGGCTATGGCTACACCTTC.

This clone was picked up one time. The chain couples TRBV9 to TRBJ2-1, with TRBD2 identical over 12 bases. Germline values: CDR1 SGDLS, CDR2 YYNGEE. V was pared by 4 bases and J by 5 bases, with 4 bases of the junction left unmatched. CDR3 length: 15 amino acids. For the CDR3, the DNA is TGTGCCAGCAGCACGACTAGCGGGAGAAACAATGAGCAGTTCTTC. Protein sequence: CASSTTSGRNNEQFF.

The chain employs TRBV19 and TRBJ1-1; D is ambiguous. The V gene lost 1 base and the J gene lost 2 bases, with 14 bases spanning the gap. Germline lookup yields CDR1 LNHDA and CDR2 SQIVND (reference sequence). The CDR3 consists of 16 residues. CDR3 loop: CASSIVASQVNTEAFF. CDR3 DNA: TGTGCCAGTAGTATAGTAGCCAGCCAAGTAAACACTGAAGCTTTCTTT.